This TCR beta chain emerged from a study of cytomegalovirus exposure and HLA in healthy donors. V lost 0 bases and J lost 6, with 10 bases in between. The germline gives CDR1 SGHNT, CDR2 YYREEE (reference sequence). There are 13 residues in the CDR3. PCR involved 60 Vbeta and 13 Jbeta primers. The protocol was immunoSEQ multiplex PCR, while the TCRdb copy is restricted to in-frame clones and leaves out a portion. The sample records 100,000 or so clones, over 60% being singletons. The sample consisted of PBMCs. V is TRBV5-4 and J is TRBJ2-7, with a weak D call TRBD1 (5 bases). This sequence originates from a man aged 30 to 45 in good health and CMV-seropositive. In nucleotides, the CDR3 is TGTGCCAGCAGCTTGGCCGAAGGGGTCGAGCAGTACTTC. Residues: CASSLAEGVEQYF.